This T cell receptor (beta chain) was sequenced in a study of CD8 T cells in ankylosing spondylitis. Findings and limits, study-wide: Earlier work had already found some motif variants in reactive arthritis synovial fluid and blood. Significant enrichment of disease-linked clones was reported in matched ankylosing spondylitis synovial fluid. Made up of eight or nine highly homologous variants, a TCR beta motif appeared characteristic of ankylosing spondylitis blood.

CDR3 length equals 14 residues. From germline, CDR1 is DFQATT and CDR2 SNEGSKA (reference sequence). The junction had 3 bases not matched to a gene; V was cut back by 5 bases and J by 0 bases. This clonotype was observed a few times. Its specificity is not known. For TCR beta, libraries came from quantitative 5'-RACE with molecular barcodes. A single record per CDR3 protein comes from TCRdb applying MiXCR to the 5' RACE reads. The sample contains fewer than 450,000 distinct CDR3 sequences, 15% to 20% of which appear only once. Sequenced: blood, either unsorted or a sorted T cell fraction (not recorded which). This receptor was obtained from a male donor with ankylosing spondylitis. The chain uses TRBV20-1 and TRBJ2-4; 8 bases map to TRBD2. The CDR3: CSARTSLAKNIQYF. The CDR3 DNA is TGCAGTGCTCGGACTAGCTTAGCCAAAAACATTCAGTACTTC.